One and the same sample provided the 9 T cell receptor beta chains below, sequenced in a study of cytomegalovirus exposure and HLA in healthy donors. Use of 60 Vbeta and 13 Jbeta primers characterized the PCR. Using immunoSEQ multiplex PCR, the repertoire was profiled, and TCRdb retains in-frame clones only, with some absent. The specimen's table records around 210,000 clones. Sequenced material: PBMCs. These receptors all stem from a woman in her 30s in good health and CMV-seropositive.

This CDR3 reads CAWRGQISYEQYF. CDR3 DNA: TGTGCCTGGAGAGGACAGATTTCCTACGAGCAGTACTTC. This chain uses TRBV30 with TRBJ2-7; perhaps TRBD1 as D (6 bases). The CDR3 totals 13 residues. Trimming pared 3 bases from V and 1 base from J, leaving 10 bases between. In germline, CDR1 is GTSNPN, CDR2 SVGIG (reference sequence).

This CDR3 is CASRTGQGNTEAFF. The DNA for the CDR3 is TGTGCCAGCAGGACGGGACAGGGGAACACTGAAGCTTTCTTT. The chain links TRBV7-9 to TRBJ1-1, with 9 bases identical to TRBD1. Per the germline V gene, CDR1 is SEHNR and CDR2 is FQNEAQ (reference sequence). CDR3 length: 14 residues. The junction had 3 bases not matched to a gene; V was cut back by 6 bases and J by 1 base.

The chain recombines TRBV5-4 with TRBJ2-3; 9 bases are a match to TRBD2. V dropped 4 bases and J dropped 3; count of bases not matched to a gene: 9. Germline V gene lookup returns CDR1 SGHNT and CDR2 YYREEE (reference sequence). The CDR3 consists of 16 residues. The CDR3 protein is CASSKRLAGDTDTQYF. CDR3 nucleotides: TGTGCCAGCAGCAAACGATTAGCGGGGGATACAGATACGCAGTATTTT.

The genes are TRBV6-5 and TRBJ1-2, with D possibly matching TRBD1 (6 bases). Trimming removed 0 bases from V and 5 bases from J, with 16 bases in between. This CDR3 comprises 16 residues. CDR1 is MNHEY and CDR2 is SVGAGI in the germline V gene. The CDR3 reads CASSYSRGGGPYGYTF. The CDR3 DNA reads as TGTGCCAGCAGTTACTCACGCGGGGGCGGACCTTATGGCTACACCTTC.

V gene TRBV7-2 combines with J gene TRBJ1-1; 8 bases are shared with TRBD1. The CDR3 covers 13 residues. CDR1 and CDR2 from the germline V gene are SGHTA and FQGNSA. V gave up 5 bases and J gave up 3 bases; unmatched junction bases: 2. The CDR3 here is CASSRDRYTEAFF. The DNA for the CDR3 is TGTGCCAGCAGCCGGGACAGGTACACTGAAGCTTTCTTT.

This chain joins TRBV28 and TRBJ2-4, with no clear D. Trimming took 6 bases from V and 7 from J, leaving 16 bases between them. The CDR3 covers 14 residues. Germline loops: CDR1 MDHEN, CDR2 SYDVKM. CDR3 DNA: TGTGCCAGCAGGCCGACTGGCCTCGGGAACATTCAGTACTTC. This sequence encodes CASRPTGLGNIQYF.

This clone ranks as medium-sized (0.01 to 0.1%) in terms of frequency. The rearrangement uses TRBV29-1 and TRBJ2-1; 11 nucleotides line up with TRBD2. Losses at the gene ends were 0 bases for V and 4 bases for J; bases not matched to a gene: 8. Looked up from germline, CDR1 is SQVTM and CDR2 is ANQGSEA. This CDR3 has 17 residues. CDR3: CSVEDLGLAGGYNEQFF. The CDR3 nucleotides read TGCAGCGTTGAAGATCTGGGGCTAGCGGGGGGATACAATGAGCAGTTCTTC.

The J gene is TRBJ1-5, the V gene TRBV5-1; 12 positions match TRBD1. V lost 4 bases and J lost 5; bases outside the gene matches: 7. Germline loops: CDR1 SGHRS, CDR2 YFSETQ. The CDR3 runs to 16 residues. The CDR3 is CASSLGGTGGDQPQHF. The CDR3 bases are TGCGCCAGCAGCCTTGGTGGGACAGGGGGCGATCAGCCCCAGCATTTT.

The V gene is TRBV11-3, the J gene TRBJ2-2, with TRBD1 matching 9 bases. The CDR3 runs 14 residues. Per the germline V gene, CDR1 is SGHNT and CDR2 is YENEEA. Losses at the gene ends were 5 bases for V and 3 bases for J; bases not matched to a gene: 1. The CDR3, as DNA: TGTGCCAGCAGCAGACAGGGGGACACCGGGGAGCTGTTTTTT. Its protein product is CASSRQGDTGELFF.